The sequence of this TCR beta chain was determined in a study of cytomegalovirus exposure and HLA in healthy donors. PCR was performed using 60 Vbeta and 13 Jbeta primers. The method was immunoSEQ multiplex PCR; TCRdb's version includes in-frame clones alone and lacks a portion of them. This table lists about 39,000 clones. Regarding this clone: Its cognate antigen is unknown.

V lost 3 bases, J lost 4 bases, and 6 bases lay in between. The CDR3 is made up of 12 amino acids. Germline V lookup: CDR1 SNHLY, CDR2 FYNNEI. General study findings and limits: In vitro confirmation showed three CMV-associated chains to be CMV antigen specific.

The rearrangement joins TRBV2 to TRBJ2-5; D unclear. This clonotype was obtained from a woman aged 25 to 39 in good health and CMV-seropositive. Sequenced: PBMCs. The CDR3: CASSERGETQYF. The CDR3 nucleotides read TGTGCCAGCAGTGAGCGAGGAGAGACCCAGTACTTC.